In its sample, the clone carrying this T cell receptor beta chain was seen a few times. Its cognate antigen is unknown. Terminally differentiated effector memory CD45RA+ cells were excluded from the naive CD8 cells, which were CD45RO-negative and positively selected for CCR7. The V gene's germline CDR1 is SQVTM and CDR2 ANQGSEA. The ends lost 5 bases at V and 5 bases at J; junction bases unmatched: 10. The CDR3 has 14 amino acids. The repertoire was sequenced with immunoSEQ multiplex PCR; TCRdb's copy has only in-frame clones and lacks some. The data show about 680,000 clones, around 90% seen once. These data belong to a study of shared clonotypes between healthy human individuals. Whole-study findings and limits: Across subsets, estimated richness was generally greater for naive than for memory populations. At large depth, rarefaction still showed sorted-subset sequencing to be incomplete.

Specimen: naive CD8+ T cells sorted from blood. The rearrangement joins TRBV29-1 to TRBJ2-5, with TRBD2 matching 8 bases. The TCR originated in a man aged 25-40 years in good health. CDR3 amino acids: CSVSAGGGGETQYF. The DNA of the CDR3 is TGCAGCGTTTCTGCGGGAGGTGGTGGGGAGACCCAGTACTTC.